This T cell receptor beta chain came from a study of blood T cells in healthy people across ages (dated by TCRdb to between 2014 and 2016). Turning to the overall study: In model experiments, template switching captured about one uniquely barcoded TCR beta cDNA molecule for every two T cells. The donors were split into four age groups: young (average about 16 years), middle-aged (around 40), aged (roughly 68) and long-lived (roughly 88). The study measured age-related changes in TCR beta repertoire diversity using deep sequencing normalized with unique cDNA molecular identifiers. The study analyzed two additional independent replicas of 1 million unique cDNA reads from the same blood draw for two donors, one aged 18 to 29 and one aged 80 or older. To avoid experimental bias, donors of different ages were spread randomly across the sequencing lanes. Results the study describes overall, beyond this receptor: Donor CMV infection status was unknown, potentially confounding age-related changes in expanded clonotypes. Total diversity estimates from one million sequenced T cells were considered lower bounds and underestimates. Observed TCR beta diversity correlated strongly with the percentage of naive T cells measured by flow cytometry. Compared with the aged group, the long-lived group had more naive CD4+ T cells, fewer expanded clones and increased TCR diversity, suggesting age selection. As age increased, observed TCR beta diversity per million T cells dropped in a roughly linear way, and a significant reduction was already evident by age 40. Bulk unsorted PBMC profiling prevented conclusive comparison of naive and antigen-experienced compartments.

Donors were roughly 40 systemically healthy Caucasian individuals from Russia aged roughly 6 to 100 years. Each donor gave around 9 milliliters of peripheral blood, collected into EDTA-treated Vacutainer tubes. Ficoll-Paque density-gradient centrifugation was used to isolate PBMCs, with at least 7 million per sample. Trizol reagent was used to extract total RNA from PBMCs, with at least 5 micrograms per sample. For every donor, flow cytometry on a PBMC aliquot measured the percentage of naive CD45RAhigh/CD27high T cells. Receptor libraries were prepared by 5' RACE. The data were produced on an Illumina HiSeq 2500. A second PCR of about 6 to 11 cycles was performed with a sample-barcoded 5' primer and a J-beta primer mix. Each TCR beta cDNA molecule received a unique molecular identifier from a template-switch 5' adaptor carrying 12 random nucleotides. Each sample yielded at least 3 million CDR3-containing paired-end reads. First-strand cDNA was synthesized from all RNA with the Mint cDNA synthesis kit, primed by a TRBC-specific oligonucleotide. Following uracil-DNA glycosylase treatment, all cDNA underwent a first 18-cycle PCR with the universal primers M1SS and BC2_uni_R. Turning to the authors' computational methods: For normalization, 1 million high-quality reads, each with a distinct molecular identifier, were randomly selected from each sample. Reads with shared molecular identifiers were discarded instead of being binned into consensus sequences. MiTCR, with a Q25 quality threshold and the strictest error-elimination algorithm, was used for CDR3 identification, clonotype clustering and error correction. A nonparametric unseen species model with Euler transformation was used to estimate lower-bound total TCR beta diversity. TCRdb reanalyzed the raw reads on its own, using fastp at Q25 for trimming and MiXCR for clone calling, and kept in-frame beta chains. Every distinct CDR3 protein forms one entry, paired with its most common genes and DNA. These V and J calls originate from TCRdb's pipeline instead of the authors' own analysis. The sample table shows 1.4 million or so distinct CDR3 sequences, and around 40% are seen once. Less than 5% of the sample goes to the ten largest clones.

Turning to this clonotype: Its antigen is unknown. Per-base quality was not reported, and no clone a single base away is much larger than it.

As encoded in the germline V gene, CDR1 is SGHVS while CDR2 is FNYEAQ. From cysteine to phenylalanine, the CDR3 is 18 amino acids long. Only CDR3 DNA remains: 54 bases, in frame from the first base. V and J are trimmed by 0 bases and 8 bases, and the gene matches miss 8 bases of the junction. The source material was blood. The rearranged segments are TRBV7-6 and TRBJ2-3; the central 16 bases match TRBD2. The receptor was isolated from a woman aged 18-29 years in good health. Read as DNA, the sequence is TGTGCCAGCAGCTTAGCTGGGACTAGCGGGAGGGCCTATGGTACGCAGTATTTT. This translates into CASSLAGTSGRAYGTQYF. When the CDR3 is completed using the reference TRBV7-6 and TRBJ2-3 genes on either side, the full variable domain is GAGVSQSPRYKVTKRGQDVALRCDPISGHVSLYWYRQALGQGPEFLTYFNYEAQQDKSGLPNDRFSAERPEGSISTLTIQRTEQRDSAMYRCASSLAGTSGRAYGTQYFGPGTRLTVL.